One sample yielded the 18 T cell receptor beta chains listed below, sequenced in a study of blood T cell repertoires in COVID-19. TCRdb's copy holds only in-frame clones and misses some; the assay was immunoSEQ multiplex PCR. The sample lists approximately 250,000 clones, about 85% occurring once. Sequencing input: peripheral blood. Receptors were obtained from a man in his sixties with acute or convalescent COVID-19.

As regards this clone: Different DNA sequences within this sample yield the same CDR3. The rearrangement links TRBV9 to TRBJ2-1; TRBD2 matches 9 bases. This CDR3 is 16 amino acids long. Germline V CDR1 and CDR2: SGDLS, YYNGEE. The V gene end was trimmed by 3 bases and the J gene end by 1 base; junction bases not matched to a gene: 5. The CDR3 DNA sequence: TGTGCCAGCAGCGACATAGCGGGGGCGTCCTACAATGAGCAGTTCTTC. Translating it yields CASSDIAGASYNEQFF. Drawing the rest from reference TRBV9 and TRBJ2-1, the complete variable domain is DSGVTQTPKHLITATGQRVTLRCSPRSGDLSVYWYQQSLDQGLQFLIQYYNGEERAKGNILERFSAQQFPDLHSELNLSSLELGDSALYFCASSDIAGASYNEQFFGPGTRLTVL.

The rearrangement links TRBV29-1 to TRBJ2-3; 7 nucleotides match TRBD1. The CDR3 has 14 residues. The germline CDR1 and CDR2 sequences are SQVTM and ANQGSEA. The V and J ends lost 6 bases and 1 base, in that order; junction bases with no gene match: 7. The CDR3 protein is CSVATGLGTDTQYF. Written as DNA, the CDR3 is TGCAGCGTCGCGACAGGGCTAGGCACAGATACGCAGTATTTT.

The V and J genes are TRBV11-3 and TRBJ1-4, with no clear D. The CDR3 covers 17 residues. The ends were cut back, 5 bases at V and 4 bases at J, with 20 bases in the middle. From germline, CDR1 is SGHNT and CDR2 YENEEA. The CDR3 spells CASSQTLDCLDNEKLFF. The CDR3 DNA sequence: TGTGCCAGCAGCCAAACCCTGGACTGCCTTGATAATGAAAAACTGTTTTTT.

The chain is built from TRBV6-5 and TRBJ2-7; D may be TRBD2 (5 bases). Germline CDR1 reads MNHEY; CDR2 reads SVGAGI. The ends were cut back, 7 bases at V and 12 bases at J, with 22 bases in the middle. The CDR3 consists of 13 residues. The CDR3 reads CASNRGEGTEGYF. The CDR3 DNA reads as TGTGCCAGCAACCGGGGTGAGGGCACAGAGGGGTACTTC.

The genes are TRBV27 and TRBJ2-7, with TRBD2 as a possible D gene (7 bases). V was cut by 3 bases and J by 7 bases, with 19 bases left in between. Germline V CDR1 and CDR2: MNHEY, SMNVEV (reference sequence). This CDR3 is built from 15 residues. CDR3 region: CASSFSGGGRGEQYF. The CDR3 DNA follows: TGTGCCAGCAGTTTTTCGGGGGGCGGCCGCGGGGAGCAGTACTTC.

V gene TRBV19 combines with J gene TRBJ2-7; 12 nucleotides agree with TRBD2. CDR3 length: 15 amino acids. The V gene's germline CDR1 is LNHDA and CDR2 SQIVND (reference sequence). Trimming cost V 6 bases and J 0 bases; bases outside gene matches: 3. For the CDR3, the DNA is TGTGCCAGTAGCGCGACTAGCGGGAGCTCCTACGAGCAGTACTTC. Residues: CASSATSGSSYEQYF.

The chain carries TRBV7-2 and TRBJ1-1; a weak D match, TRBD1 (5 bases). Per germline, CDR1 SGHTA and CDR2 FQGNSA. The CDR3 contains 13 residues. Between the trimmed V and J ends, which lost 6 bases and 0 bases, there was a span of 8 bases. CDR3 sequence reads: CASRVTVNTEAFF. The CDR3 DNA is TGTGCCAGCAGGGTGACAGTGAACACTGAAGCTTTCTTT.

This clone was found once. The chain links TRBV30 to TRBJ1-5; D is uncertain. The CDR3 loop spans 12 amino acids. CDR1 and CDR2 (germline): GTSNPN, SVGIG (reference sequence). The germline V and J ends were trimmed by 0 bases and 5 bases, with 5 bases remaining between them. CDR3 amino acids: CAWSVGDQPQHF. In DNA, the CDR3 is TGTGCCTGGAGTGTGGGCGATCAGCCCCAGCATTTT.

The chain uses TRBV9 and TRBJ2-1; 9 bases match TRBD2. The CDR3 is 17 residues long. CDR1 and CDR2 from the germline V gene are SGDLS and YYNGEE. V lost 1 base and J lost 5; bases outside the gene matches: 10. Here the CDR3 reads CASSVTPGGGAHNEQFF. CDR3 nucleotide sequence: TGTGCCAGCAGCGTAACCCCGGGCGGGGGGGCCCACAATGAGCAGTTCTTC.

This clone was observed once. This rearrangement joins TRBV18 to TRBJ2-3; perhaps TRBD1 as D (6 bases). CDR1 and CDR2 (germline): KGHSH, LQKENI. CDR3 size: 15 residues. Trimming took 6 bases from V and 5 from J, leaving 18 bases between them. This CDR3 is CASSRRGPGGDTQYF. The CDR3 DNA reads TGTGCCAGCTCCCGCAGGGGCCCTGGAGGAGATACGCAGTATTTT.

The chain recombines TRBV7-3 with TRBJ2-1; 10 bases map to TRBD2. The V gene's germline CDR1 is SGHTA and CDR2 FQGTGA. V lost 5 bases to trimming and J lost 10 bases; unmatched junction nucleotides: 11. The CDR3 has 15 residues. CDR3: CASSPGSGGAQEQFF. CDR3 DNA sequence: TGTGCCAGCAGCCCAGGAAGCGGGGGGGCTCAGGAGCAGTTCTTC. Full variable domain (remainder filled in from reference TRBV7-3 and TRBJ2-1): GAGVSQTPSNKVTEKGKYVELRCDPISGHTALYWYRQSLGQGPEFLIYFQGTGAADDSGLPNDRFFAVRPEGSVSTLKIQRTERGDSAVYLCASSPGSGGAQEQFFGPGTRLTVL.

The chain employs TRBV4-3 and TRBJ2-1; weak D call: TRBD2 (6 bases). Germline lookup yields CDR1 LGHNA and CDR2 YSLEER. V was trimmed by 0 bases and J by 10 bases, leaving 22 bases between them. CDR3 size: 17 residues. The CDR3 is CASSQDRFSSLAGEQFF. CDR3 DNA: TGCGCCAGCAGCCAAGATAGGTTTAGCAGCCTCGCGGGAGAGCAGTTCTTC.

The chain employs TRBV30 and TRBJ1-4, with D tentatively TRBD1 (6 bases). This CDR3 comprises 13 residues. V lost 3 bases and J 7 bases, leaving 12 bases between the germline ends. Germline loops: CDR1 GTSNPN, CDR2 SVGIG (reference sequence). The CDR3 DNA follows: TGTGCCTGGAGCCACCAGGGGTCTGAAAAACTGTTTTTT. This encodes CAWSHQGSEKLFF.

V gene TRBV4-3 combines with J gene TRBJ2-7, with D perhaps TRBD2 (6 bases). The CDR3 length is 14 residues. Germline CDR1 LGHNA, CDR2 YSLEER. V lost 2 bases, J lost 0 bases, and 8 bases lay in between. The CDR3 DNA follows: TGCGCCAGCAGCCAACGGGACTTCTCCTACGAGCAGTACTTC. Amino acid sequence: CASSQRDFSYEQYF.

The V gene is TRBV5-6, the J gene TRBJ2-5; 8 bases agree with TRBD2. The germline CDR1 and CDR2 sequences are SGHDT and YYEEEE. With V trimmed by 1 base and J by 5 bases, 13 bases remained unmatched. There are 17 residues in the CDR3. The CDR3, as DNA: TGTGCCAGCAGCTTGAGGTCCGGGAGGGGGGATAGGGAGACCCAGTACTTC. It codes for CASSLRSGRGDRETQYF.

The chain joins TRBV9 to TRBJ2-7; TRBD2 agrees at 14 bases. Germline trimming cut 4 bases from V and 5 bases from J; bases unmatched to any gene: 8. The CDR3 contains 16 residues. The germline V gene has CDR1 SGDLS and CDR2 YYNGEE. CDR3 amino acids: CASSLGTSGGVHEQYF. The DNA for the CDR3 is TGTGCCAGCAGCCTAGGGACTAGCGGGGGAGTCCACGAGCAGTACTTC.

This clone was picked up a small number of times. V is TRBV7-3 and J is TRBJ2-6; D might be TRBD2 (6 bases). Germline CDR1 SGHTA, CDR2 FQGTGA. The V and J ends lost 1 base and 4 bases respectively, with 14 bases between them. The CDR3 runs 17 residues. This CDR3 is CASSLSGGAGGANVLTF. In DNA form, the CDR3 reads TGTGCCAGCAGCTTAAGTGGAGGGGCCGGAGGGGCCAACGTCCTGACTTTC. Full variable domain (outside the CDR3, taken from reference TRBV7-3 and TRBJ2-6): GAGVSQTPSNKVTEKGKYVELRCDPISGHTALYWYRQSLGQGPEFLIYFQGTGAADDSGLPNDRFFAVRPEGSVSTLKIQRTERGDSAVYLCASSLSGGAGGANVLTFGAGSRLTVL.

The chain uses TRBV2 and TRBJ2-7, with 9 nucleotides matching TRBD2. After removal of 6 bases from V and 4 bases from J, the junction contained 1 base not matched to a gene. CDR1 and CDR2 (germline): SNHLY, FYNNEI. The CDR3 loop spans 12 amino acids. CDR3 sequence reads: CASRTSGYEQYF. In nucleotides, the CDR3 is TGTGCCAGCAGAACTAGCGGGTACGAGCAGTACTTC.